One and the same sample provided the 31 T cell receptor beta chains below, sequenced in a study of OX40 agonist ivuxolimab in advanced cancers. Libraries were prepared by immunoSEQ multiplex PCR; TCRdb keeps only in-frame clonotypes and omits some of them. Of more than 50,000 clones listed, 80% to 90% are singletons. Specimen: CD4+ or CD8+ T cells sorted from blood, collected in a trial of the OX40 agonist ivuxolimab. The receptor source for this set is an adult with an advanced solid tumor such as melanoma, head and neck, liver or kidney cancer.

The chain couples TRBV27 to TRBJ2-7; possibly TRBD2 for D (6 bases). This CDR3 is built from 13 residues. V was shortened by 6 bases and J by 5 bases, with 14 bases between the two germline ends. Germline-derived CDR1 and CDR2 are MNHEY and SMNVEV (reference sequence). CDR3 loop: CASRDRETHEQYF. The DNA of the CDR3 is TGTGCCAGCAGGGATCGGGAGACTCACGAGCAGTACTTC.

The rearrangement uses TRBV4-1 and TRBJ2-1; D not certain. The V and J ends lost 1 base and 5 bases respectively, with 9 bases between them. The CDR3 is made up of 14 amino acids. The germline CDR1 and CDR2 sequences are MGHRA and YSYEKL. The CDR3 loop reads CASSQGQWDNEQFF. The CDR3 nucleotides read TGCGCCAGCAGCCAAGGGCAGTGGGACAATGAGCAGTTCTTC.

The chain recombines TRBV15 with TRBJ2-5, with 8 bases fitting TRBD2. Trimming at V came to 2 bases and at J to 5 bases, leaving 4 bases not matched to a gene. CDR3 length equals 14 residues. Looked up from germline, CDR1 is LNHNV and CDR2 is YYDKDF (reference sequence). The CDR3 coding sequence is TGTGCCACCAGCAGACAAGCGGGAGTGGAGACCCAGTACTTC. Protein product: CATSRQAGVETQYF.

The V gene is TRBV5-4, the J gene TRBJ1-1; D unclear. There are 13 residues in the CDR3. V shed 4 bases and J shed 5 bases, with 12 bases lying between them. Per the germline V gene, CDR1 is SGHNT and CDR2 is YYREEE (reference sequence). The CDR3 is CASSTAGATEAFF. In DNA, the CDR3 is TGTGCCAGCAGCACCGCAGGAGCTACTGAAGCTTTCTTT.

Here the CDR3 DNA reads TGTGCCAGCAGCCCCCCTAGCGGTTGGTCTCAAGAGACCCAGTACTTC. Its translation: CASSPPSGWSQETQYF. The chain carries TRBV28 and TRBJ2-5; 7 bases fit TRBD2. V lost 6 bases to trimming and J lost 2 bases; unmatched junction nucleotides: 12. This CDR3 spans 16 amino acids. Germline V gene data show CDR1 as MDHEN and CDR2 as SYDVKM.

In this sample, this clone turned up a few times. The chain combines TRBV19 with TRBJ2-5; 7 bases map to TRBD2. The germline CDR1 and CDR2 sequences are LNHDA and SQIVND (reference sequence). With V trimmed by 5 bases and J by 5 bases, 8 bases remained unmatched. This CDR3 spans 14 amino acids. DNA of the CDR3: TGTGCCAGTAGTCCCTTGGGGGGGGACGAGACCCAGTACTTC. It is translated as CASSPLGGDETQYF.

The chain carries TRBV9 and TRBJ2-2; TRBD1 aligns across 9 bases. This CDR3 spans 15 amino acids. From germline, CDR1 is SGDLS and CDR2 YYNGEE. V shed 5 bases, J shed 4 bases, and the junction held 6 bases outside the gene matches. The DNA for the CDR3 is TGTGCCAGCAGACCGGGACAGGGAGGCACCGGGGAGCTGTTTTTT. Its translation: CASRPGQGGTGELFF.

The chain couples TRBV15 to TRBJ1-1; TRBD1 agrees at 7 bases. J lost 3 bases, V lost 8 bases, and 9 bases had no gene match. Germline assignment: CDR1 LNHNV and CDR2 YYDKDF (reference sequence). This CDR3 region has 14 residues. CDR3 amino acids: CATEATGSYTEAFF. In nucleotides, the CDR3 is TGTGCCACCGAAGCGACAGGGTCATACACTGAAGCTTTCTTT.

This chain uses TRBV5-5 with TRBJ1-1; D is uncertain. The CDR3 has 14 amino acids. Germline lookup yields CDR1 SGHKS and CDR2 YYEKEE (reference sequence). V lost 3 bases and J lost 1, with 10 bases in between. Here the CDR3 DNA reads TGTGCCAGCAGCTCCTACACCGGGAACACTGAAGCTTTCTTT. Protein product: CASSSYTGNTEAFF.

This chain uses TRBV2 with TRBJ1-4, with a weak D call TRBD1 (6 bases). The germline V gene has CDR1 SNHLY and CDR2 FYNNEI. The V end was cut by 4 bases, the J end by 0 bases, with 15 bases between. This CDR3 is built from 17 residues. The CDR3 region is CASSVDRSSPTNEKLFF. CDR3 sequence (DNA): TGTGCCAGCAGTGTGGACAGAAGTTCCCCAACTAATGAAAAACTGTTTTTT.

The chain has TRBV9 and TRBJ1-3, with 8 bases aligning to TRBD1. With 0 bases clipped from V and 0 bases from J, the junction kept 11 bases outside the gene matches. Germline CDR1 is SGDLS and CDR2 is YYNGEE. CDR3 length equals 19 residues. The CDR3 loop is CASSVGTGGQVVSGNTIYF. For the CDR3, the DNA is TGTGCCAGCAGCGTAGGAACAGGGGGGCAAGTGGTCTCTGGAAACACCATATATTTT.

V gene TRBV9 combines with J gene TRBJ2-1; a weak D match, TRBD1 (5 bases). This CDR3 contains 13 residues. Looked up from germline, CDR1 is SGDLS and CDR2 is YYNGEE. Trimming left V 3 bases short and J 7 bases short, with 11 bases between. CDR3 sequence: CASSGTSGNEQFF. The CDR3 DNA sequence: TGTGCCAGCAGCGGGACATCAGGGAATGAGCAGTTCTTC.

The chain uses TRBV9 and TRBJ2-3; 9 bases map to TRBD2. The J segment lost 6 bases and the V segment lost 3 bases, leaving 14 bases of the junction unmatched. The germline V gene has CDR1 SGDLS and CDR2 YYNGEE. CDR3 length: 17 residues. CDR3 region: CASSAPPSGERIDTQYF. In DNA form, the CDR3 reads TGTGCCAGCAGCGCCCCCCCTAGCGGGGAGAGGATTGATACGCAGTATTTT.

This chain links TRBV29-1 with TRBJ1-5; D perhaps matches TRBD1 (5 bases). Trimming stripped 7 bases from V and 6 bases from J, with 19 bases between. The length of the CDR3 is 14 residues. Germline assignment: CDR1 SQVTM and CDR2 ANQGSEA. The CDR3 bases are TGCAGCGCCAGGACGGAGGGGACTGGTCAGCCCCAGCATTTT. Protein product: CSARTEGTGQPQHF.

This rearrangement joins TRBV7-8 to TRBJ2-6; the match to TRBD1 covers 10 bases. The CDR3 is 19 amino acids. The V and J ends lost 5 bases and 0 bases, in that order; junction bases with no gene match: 10. The germline CDR1 and CDR2 sequences are SGHVS and FQNEAQ. CDR3 coding DNA: TGTGCCAGCAGCCGCGCCTCCCGGGACAGGGGCTCTGGGGCCAACGTCCTGACTTTC. It encodes CASSRASRDRGSGANVLTF.

V and J are TRBV15 and TRBJ2-7; D unclear. With 0 bases removed from V and 5 bases from J, the gap between germline ends came to 8 bases. The CDR3 has 13 residues. CDR1 is LNHNV, CDR2 YYDKDF, per germline (reference sequence). This chain's CDR3 is CATSRDRWDEQYF. The CDR3 DNA is TGTGCCACCAGCAGAGATAGGTGGGACGAGCAGTACTTC.

The chain couples TRBV29-1 to TRBJ1-2; D remains unclear. This CDR3 contains 11 residues. Looked up from germline, CDR1 is SQVTM and CDR2 is ANQGSEA. The germline V and J ends were trimmed by 2 bases and 7 bases, with 8 bases remaining between them. The CDR3 bases are TGCAGCGTTGAATTGGCGGGTGGCTACACCTTC. Residues: CSVELAGGYTF.

The chain is built from TRBV7-9 and TRBJ2-2; no clear D. CDR1 and CDR2 from the germline V gene are SEHNR and FQNEAQ (reference sequence). The CDR3 contains 12 residues. Between the trimmed V and J ends, which lost 8 bases and 4 bases, there was a span of 8 bases. This chain's CDR3 is CASFFGTGELFF. In DNA form, the CDR3 reads TGTGCCAGCTTCTTTGGCACCGGGGAGCTGTTTTTT.

The chain carries TRBV7-9 and TRBJ2-7; 9 bases match TRBD2. From germline, CDR1 is SEHNR and CDR2 FQNEAQ (reference sequence). Losses at the gene ends were 4 bases for V and 2 bases for J; bases not matched to a gene: 9. The CDR3 has 16 amino acids. CDR3 sequence (DNA): TGTGCCAGCAGCTCTCAAACTAGCGGGTGGCCCTACGAGCAGTACTTC. As protein: CASSSQTSGWPYEQYF.

The chain uses TRBV4-1 and TRBJ2-7; D is possibly TRBD1 (5 bases). Trimming stripped 0 bases from V and 0 bases from J, with 9 bases between. This CDR3 has 15 residues. The V gene's germline CDR1 is MGHRA and CDR2 YSYEKL. DNA of the CDR3: TGCGCCAGCAGCCAAGAACACAGGAGCTCCTACGAGCAGTACTTC. Translating it yields CASSQEHRSSYEQYF.

The chain couples TRBV7-6 to TRBJ2-5, with a weak D call TRBD2 (5 bases). V was cut by 5 bases and J by 3 bases, with 13 bases left in between. This CDR3 comprises 14 residues. CDR1 is SGHVS and CDR2 is FNYEAQ in the germline V gene. The chain's CDR3 is CASSQTDGEETQYF. The CDR3 region has the DNA TGTGCCAGCAGCCAGACGGACGGGGAAGAGACCCAGTACTTC.

This chain connects TRBV7-2 to TRBJ1-1, with no clear D. In germline, CDR1 is SGHTA, CDR2 FQGNSA. There are 14 residues in the CDR3. V lost 2 bases to trimming and J lost 7 bases, with 14 bases between them. Here the CDR3 reads CASSLTRVLDEAFF. The CDR3 DNA reads as TGTGCCAGCAGCTTAACAAGGGTACTGGATGAAGCTTTCTTT.

This chain connects TRBV13 to TRBJ2-3; 7 bases map to TRBD2. V shed 3 bases, J shed 4 bases, and the junction held 4 bases outside the gene matches. The CDR3 has 14 amino acids. CDR1 is PRHDT and CDR2 is FYEKMQ in the germline V gene (reference sequence). In DNA, the CDR3 is TGTGCCAGCAGCTTGTCTAGCGGTCCAGATACGCAGTATTTT. This codes for CASSLSSGPDTQYF.

CDR3 bases: TGTGCCAGCAGTGGTGTCGGCCGGAGGCAGTTCTTC. It codes for CASSGVGRRQFF. This sequence joins TRBV27 and TRBJ2-1; no clear D gene. Germline CDR1 reads MNHEY; CDR2 reads SMNVEV (reference sequence). This CDR3 region has 12 residues. V gave up 5 bases and J gave up 12 bases, with 14 bases separating them.

The chain links TRBV7-3 to TRBJ2-5; 8 bases map to TRBD2. V shed 4 bases and J 4 bases; nucleotides not matched to a gene: 8. This CDR3 is built from 15 residues. Germline lookup yields CDR1 SGHTA and CDR2 FQGTGA. CDR3 nucleotide sequence: TGTGCCAGCAGCTCTTCAGCGGGAGCATTAGAGACCCAGTACTTC. Translating gives CASSSSAGALETQYF.

The chain couples TRBV13 to TRBJ2-1; 12 positions match TRBD2. V dropped 5 bases and J dropped 9; count of bases not matched to a gene: 11. This CDR3 is 16 amino acids long. Germline CDR1 and CDR2: PRHDT and FYEKMQ (reference sequence). CDR3 DNA sequence: TGTGCCAGCAGCGACGTCCTAGCGGGAGGGCCGGGTGAGCAGTTCTTC. Translation gives CASSDVLAGGPGEQFF.

J is TRBJ2-3 and V is TRBV27, with 11 positions matching TRBD2. Germline CDR1 reads MNHEY; CDR2 reads SMNVEV (reference sequence). V lost 3 bases to trimming and J lost 2 bases; unmatched junction nucleotides: 4. The CDR3 sequence is 16 residues long. CDR3 in DNA: TGTGCCAGCAGTTTGACTAGCGGGGACTACACAGATACGCAGTATTTT. Translation: CASSLTSGDYTDTQYF.

The CDR3 loop is CASSLDRDSLQPQHF. In DNA, the CDR3 is TGTGCCAGCAGCTTAGACCGGGACAGCCTTCAGCCCCAGCATTTT. V usage is TRBV7-2 and J usage is TRBJ1-5, with 7 bases identical to TRBD1. Germline V lookup: CDR1 SGHTA, CDR2 FQGNSA. Trimming removed 1 base from V and 6 bases from J; junction bases left unmatched: 6. The CDR3 is 15 amino acids.

This clone was seen a few times. V is TRBV7-9 and J is TRBJ1-5; D gene unclear. Germline CDR1 reads SEHNR; CDR2 reads FQNEAQ (reference sequence). The V end was cut by 4 bases, the J end by 11 bases, with 12 bases between. The length of the CDR3 is 12 residues. The DNA of the CDR3 is TGTGCCAGCAGCTCTCCGGGTGTAGCCCAGCATTTT. Encoded protein: CASSSPGVAQHF.

V gene TRBV5-1 combines with J gene TRBJ2-1; a possible D gene is TRBD2 (5 bases). This CDR3 is 15 amino acids long. Trimming left V 1 base short and J 0 bases short, with 8 bases between. Germline CDR1 and CDR2: SGHRS and YFSETQ. The CDR3 here is CASSLQRTSYNEQFF. The CDR3 coding sequence is TGCGCCAGCAGCTTGCAGCGGACCTCCTACAATGAGCAGTTCTTC.

The chain links TRBV2 to TRBJ1-2; D remains ambiguous. This CDR3 is built from 13 residues. Germline V gives CDR1 SNHLY, CDR2 FYNNEI. V was cut by 10 bases and J by 4 bases, with 16 bases left in between. In DNA, the CDR3 is TGTGCCACCCCCAGTGAGGGCCCCTATGGCTACACCTTC. It translates to CATPSEGPYGYTF.